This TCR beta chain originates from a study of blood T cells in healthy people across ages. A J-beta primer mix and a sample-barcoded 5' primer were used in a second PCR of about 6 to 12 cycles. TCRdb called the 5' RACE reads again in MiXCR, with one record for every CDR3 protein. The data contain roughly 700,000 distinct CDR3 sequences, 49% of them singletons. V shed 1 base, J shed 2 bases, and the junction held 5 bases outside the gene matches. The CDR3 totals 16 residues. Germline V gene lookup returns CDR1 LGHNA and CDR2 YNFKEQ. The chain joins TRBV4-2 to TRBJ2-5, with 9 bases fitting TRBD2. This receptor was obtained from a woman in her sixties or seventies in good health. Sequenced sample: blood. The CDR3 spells CASSQASTSGQETQYF. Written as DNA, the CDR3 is TGTGCCAGCAGCCAAGCCTCGACTAGCGGTCAAGAGACCCAGTACTTC.